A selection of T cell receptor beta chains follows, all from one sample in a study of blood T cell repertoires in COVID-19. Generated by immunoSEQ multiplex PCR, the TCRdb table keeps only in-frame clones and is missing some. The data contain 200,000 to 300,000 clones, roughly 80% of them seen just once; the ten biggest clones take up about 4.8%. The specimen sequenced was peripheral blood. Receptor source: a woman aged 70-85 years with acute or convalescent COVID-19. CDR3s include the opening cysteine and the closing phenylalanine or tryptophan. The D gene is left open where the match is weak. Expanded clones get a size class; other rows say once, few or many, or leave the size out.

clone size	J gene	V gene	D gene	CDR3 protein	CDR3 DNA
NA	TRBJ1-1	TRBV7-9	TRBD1	CASSGQAYNLEAFF	TGTGCCAGCAGCGGACAGGCCTATAACTTGGAAGCTTTCTTT
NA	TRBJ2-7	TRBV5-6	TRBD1	CASSPDRGIYEQYF	TGTGCCAGCAGCCCGGACAGGGGGATTTACGAGCAGTACTTC
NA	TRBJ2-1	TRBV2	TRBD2	CASRDAIGLAGANEQFF	TGTGCCAGCAGGGACGCGATTGGGCTAGCGGGGGCCAATGAGCAGTTCTTC
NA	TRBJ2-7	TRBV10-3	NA	CASADFSSYEQYF	TGTGCCAGCGCGGACTTCTCCTCCTACGAGCAGTACTTC
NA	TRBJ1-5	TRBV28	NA	CASSLRASLHAKGDQPQHF	TGTGCCAGCAGTTTACGAGCCTCGTTACACGCCAAGGGGGATCAGCCCCAGCATTTT
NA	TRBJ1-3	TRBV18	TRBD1	CASSPGTGGGNTIYF	TGTGCCAGCTCCCCCGGGACAGGGGGTGGAAACACCATATATTTT
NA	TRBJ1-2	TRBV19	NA	CASSRGSYGYTF	TGTGCCAGTAGTCGGGGTTCTTATGGCTACACCTTC
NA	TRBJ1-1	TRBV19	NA	CASSTDRRTEAFF	TGTGCCAGTAGTACCGACAGGCGCACTGAAGCTTTCTTT
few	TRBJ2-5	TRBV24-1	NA	CATNEGGYQETQYF	TGTGCCACCAACGAGGGAGGTTACCAAGAGACCCAGTACTTC
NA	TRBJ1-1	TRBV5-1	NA	CASSLGRAGTEAFF	TGCGCCAGCAGCTTGGGCAGGGCGGGGACTGAAGCTTTCTTT
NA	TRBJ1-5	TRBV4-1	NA	CASSPETRGQPQHF	TGCGCCAGCAGCCCAGAAACCAGGGGACAGCCCCAGCATTTT
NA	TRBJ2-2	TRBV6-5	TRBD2	CASSLSSAGFGELFF	TGTGCCAGCAGTTTAAGCTCAGCGGGGTTCGGGGAGCTGTTTTTT
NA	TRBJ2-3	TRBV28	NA	CASSPPEETDTQYF	TGTGCCAGCAGTCCCCCGGAGGAGACAGATACGCAGTATTTT
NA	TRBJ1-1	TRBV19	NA	CASLDRNRIEAFF	TGTGCCAGCCTAGACCGTAACAGGATAGAAGCTTTCTTT
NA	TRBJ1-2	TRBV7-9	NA	CASSLDLAYYGYTF	TGTGCCAGCAGCTTAGATCTGGCCTACTATGGCTACACCTTC
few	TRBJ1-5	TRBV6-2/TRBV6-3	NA	CASSYAEALAQHF	TGTGCCAGCAGTTACGCGGAAGCTCTAGCCCAGCATTTT
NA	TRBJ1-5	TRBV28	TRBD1	CASSGQGRNQPQHF	TGTGCCAGCAGCGGACAGGGACGCAATCAGCCCCAGCATTTT
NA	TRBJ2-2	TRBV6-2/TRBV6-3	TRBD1	CASSYDRVDTGELFF	TGTGCCAGCAGTTACGACAGGGTCGACACCGGGGAGCTGTTTTTT
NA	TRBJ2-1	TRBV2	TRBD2	CASSENSGAYNEQFF	TGTGCCAGCAGTGAAAATAGCGGGGCATACAATGAGCAGTTCTTC
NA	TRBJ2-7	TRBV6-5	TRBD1	CASRPGQVTYEQYF	TGTGCCAGCAGACCCGGACAGGTGACCTACGAGCAGTACTTC
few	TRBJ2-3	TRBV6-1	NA	CASSEVGGGTDTQYF	TGTGCCAGCAGTGAAGTAGGAGGGGGCACAGATACGCAGTATTTT
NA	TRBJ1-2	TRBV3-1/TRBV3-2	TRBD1	CASSPMTGRYGYTF	TGTGCCAGCAGCCCGATGACAGGGCGCTATGGCTACACCTTC
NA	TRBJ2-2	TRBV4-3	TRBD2	CASSQDRRASGTIF	TGCGCCAGCAGCCAAGATCGGAGGGCTAGCGGCACAATTTTT
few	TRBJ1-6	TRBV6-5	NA	CASSGVWDSPLHF	TGTGCCAGTTCGGGGGTCTGGGATTCACCCCTCCACTTT